This TCR beta chain comes out of a study of shared clonotypes between healthy human individuals. J gave up 4 bases and V 2 bases, and 12 bases lay outside the gene matches. The CDR3 covers 17 residues. Germline V gives CDR1 SGDLS, CDR2 YYNGEE. Per sorted-subset replicate PCR, input was around 220 ng DNA, representing around 28,000 T cell genomes. Data came from immunoSEQ multiplex PCR; TCRdb stores just in-frame clones and leaves some out. The sample lists 650,000 to 700,000 clones; about nine tenths were seen once. All of the donors resided in Nashville, Tennessee, and each was a Caucasian adult. Together with CD45RO+ cells, CCR7-negative CD45RA+ TemRA cells were included in CD8 memory. Whole-study findings and limits: Researchers sampled only blood; tissue repertoires likely differ.

Comments on this clone: Its target is unknown.

This chain links TRBV9 with TRBJ2-1, with 7 bases identical to TRBD2. The source is a man younger than 35 in good health. Some clones in this sample may be carry-over from other donors' samples. Sequences were obtained from memory CD8+ T cells from PBMCs. Described subset: CD45RO+ cells pooled with CCR7-negative TemRA cells. CDR3 bases: TGTGCCAGCAGCGTCGGCACGGGAGGATTAGGATACAATGAGCAGTTCTTC. Translation gives CASSVGTGGLGYNEQFF.